Listed here are 10 T cell receptor beta chains from one sample, sequenced in a study of cytomegalovirus exposure and HLA in healthy donors. This PCR relied on a set of 60 Vbeta primers and 13 Jbeta primers. Clones were sequenced by immunoSEQ multiplex PCR, and TCRdb holds only the in-frame ones, with some missing. This table has 100,000 or so clones, about an eighth appearing once. Sample: PBMCs. Receptor source: a man in his forties or fifties in good health and CMV-seropositive.

V is TRBV10-1 and J is TRBJ2-7; 8 bases are a match to TRBD1. V shed 2 bases, J shed 4 bases, and the junction held 7 bases outside the gene matches. CDR3 length equals 15 residues. CDR1 WNHNN and CDR2 SYGVQD come from the germline V gene (reference sequence). The CDR3 reads CASSEHPGTGYEQYF. In DNA form, the CDR3 reads TGCGCCAGCAGTGAGCATCCCGGGACAGGATACGAGCAGTACTTC.

The table lists this clone with a few counts. The chain recombines TRBV10-1 with TRBJ2-3; D might be TRBD2 (6 bases). With 4 bases removed from V and 3 bases from J, the gap between germline ends came to 8 bases. CDR3 length equals 13 residues. Germline V gene data show CDR1 as WNHNN and CDR2 as SYGVQD (reference sequence). CDR3 in amino acids: CASSAGTTDTQYF. DNA for the CDR3: TGCGCCAGCAGTGCCGGGACTACAGATACGCAGTATTTT.

The CDR3 nucleotides read TGTGCTAGTGGTTTGGTTCGGCGGGGGCGCGCAGATACGCAGTATTTT. Translating it yields CASGLVRRGRADTQYF. This sequence joins TRBV12-5 and TRBJ2-3; perhaps TRBD2 as D (7 bases). Looked up from germline, CDR1 is LGHNT and CDR2 is FRNRAP. V lost 0 bases and J 4 bases, leaving 14 bases between the germline ends. The CDR3 totals 16 residues.

A few counts support this clone. The rearrangement joins TRBV6-4 to TRBJ2-2, with 9 positions matching TRBD2. Germline CDR1 reads MRHNA; CDR2 reads SNTAGT. The CDR3 length is 15 residues. The ends lost 0 bases at V and 4 bases at J; junction bases unmatched: 0. CDR3 sequence reads: CASSDSSGSTGELFF. For the CDR3, the DNA is TGTGCCAGCAGTGACTCTAGCGGGAGCACCGGGGAGCTGTTTTTT.

This clone was observed a handful of times. The chain carries TRBV7-6 and TRBJ1-4; D is unresolved. CDR3 length: 14 residues. Trimming took 5 bases from V and 1 from J, leaving 8 bases between them. From germline, CDR1 is SGHVS and CDR2 FNYEAQ. CDR3 residues: CASSREKTNEKLFF. The CDR3 nucleotides are TGTGCCAGCAGCCGTGAGAAAACTAATGAAAAACTGTTTTTT.

The table lists this clone with a few counts. This chain uses TRBV30 with TRBJ2-3, with 10 nucleotides matching TRBD2. In germline, CDR1 is GTSNPN, CDR2 SVGIG (reference sequence). The CDR3 sequence is 16 residues long. V lost 5 bases to trimming and J lost 0 bases; unmatched junction nucleotides: 8. The CDR3 region has the DNA TGTGCCTGGGGACTAGCGGTTCAGCCTAGCACAGATACGCAGTATTTT. It translates to CAWGLAVQPSTDTQYF.

In this sample, this clone turned up a few times. The genes are TRBV28 and TRBJ2-4; 7 nucleotides align to TRBD1. J was trimmed by 15 bases and V by 5 bases; bases with no gene match: 7. This CDR3 has 11 residues. Looked up from germline, CDR1 is MDHEN and CDR2 is SYDVKM. The CDR3 bases are TGTGCCAGCAGTGAACAGGGGCTCCGGTACTTC. This translates into CASSEQGLRYF.

A few counts support this clone. This rearrangement joins TRBV6-5 to TRBJ2-3; D is possibly TRBD1 (5 bases). Trimming left V 4 bases short and J 2 bases short, with 16 bases between. The length of the CDR3 is 16 residues. The germline V gene has CDR1 MNHEY and CDR2 SVGAGI. In DNA, the CDR3 is TGTGCCAGCAGTTCTGCTACAGGCTTCCACACAGATACGCAGTATTTT. It encodes CASSSATGFHTDTQYF.

This chain joins TRBV6-5 and TRBJ2-5; no reliable D call. Germline lookup yields CDR1 MNHEY and CDR2 SVGAGI. CDR3 length: 13 residues. V lost 5 bases to trimming and J lost 3 bases, with 10 bases between them. In nucleotides, the CDR3 is TGTGCCAGCAGTCTTCGCCGAGAAGAGACCCAGTACTTC. Encoded protein: CASSLRREETQYF.

In DNA, the CDR3 is TGTGCCAGCTCACCAACAGGGTTGAGAGAAAAACTGTTTTTT. It codes for CASSPTGLREKLFF. V and J are TRBV18 and TRBJ1-4; perhaps TRBD1 as D (6 bases). Germline CDR1 is KGHSH and CDR2 is LQKENI. V dropped 2 bases and J dropped 8 bases, with 12 bases sitting between them. The CDR3 length is 14 residues.